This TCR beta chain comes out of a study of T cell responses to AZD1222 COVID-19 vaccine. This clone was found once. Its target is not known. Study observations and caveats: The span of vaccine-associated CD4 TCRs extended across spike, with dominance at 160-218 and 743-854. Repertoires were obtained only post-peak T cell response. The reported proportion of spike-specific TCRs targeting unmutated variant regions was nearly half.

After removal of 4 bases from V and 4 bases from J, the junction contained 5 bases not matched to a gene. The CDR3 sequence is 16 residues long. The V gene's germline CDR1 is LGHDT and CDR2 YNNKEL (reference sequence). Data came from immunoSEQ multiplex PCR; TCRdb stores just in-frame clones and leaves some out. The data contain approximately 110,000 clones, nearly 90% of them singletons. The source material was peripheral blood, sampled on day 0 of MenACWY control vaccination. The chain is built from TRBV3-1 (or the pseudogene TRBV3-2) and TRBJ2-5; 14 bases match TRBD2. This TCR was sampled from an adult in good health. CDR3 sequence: CASSRTSGGFGETQYF. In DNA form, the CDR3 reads TGTGCCAGCAGCCGGACTAGCGGGGGGTTTGGAGAGACCCAGTACTTC.